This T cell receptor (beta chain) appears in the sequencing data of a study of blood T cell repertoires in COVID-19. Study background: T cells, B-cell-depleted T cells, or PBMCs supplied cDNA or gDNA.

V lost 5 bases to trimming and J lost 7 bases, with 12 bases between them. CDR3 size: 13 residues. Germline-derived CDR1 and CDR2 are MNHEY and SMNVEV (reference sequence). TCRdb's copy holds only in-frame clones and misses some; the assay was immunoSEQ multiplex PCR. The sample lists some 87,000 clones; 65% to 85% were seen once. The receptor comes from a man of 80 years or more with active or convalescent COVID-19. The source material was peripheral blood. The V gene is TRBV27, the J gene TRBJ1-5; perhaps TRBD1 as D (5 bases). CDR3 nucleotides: TGTGCCAGCAGTGGGGGGTTGGAGCAGCCCCAGCATTTT. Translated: CASSGGLEQPQHF.